The present T cell receptor beta chain was sequenced within a study of cytomegalovirus exposure and HLA in healthy donors. Germline V lookup: CDR1 KGHSH, CDR2 LQKENI. This CDR3 comprises 15 residues. V lost 3 bases, J lost 4 bases, and 6 bases stayed unmatched. PCR primers comprised 60 Vbeta and 13 Jbeta primers. Here immunoSEQ multiplex PCR was the method, and the copy in TCRdb shows in-frame clones only, minus some. The sample has about 130,000 clones; about 80% are singletons. The clonotype comes from a man younger than 35 in good health and CMV-seronegative. What was sequenced was PBMCs. This chain joins TRBV18 and TRBJ1-3; TRBD1 agrees at 7 bases. CDR3 nucleotide sequence: TGTGCCAGCTCACCCGGACAGGCGCGCGGAAACACCATATATTTT. Its protein product is CASSPGQARGNTIYF.